The 18 T cell receptor beta chains below all came from one sample that was sequenced in a study of spatial heterogeneity in lung cancer (dated by TCRdb to between 2017 and 2020). Explained via the paper, the time point label denotes: sample taken at primary tumor resection. Library preparation used 5' RACE. The sample was run on a NextSeq 500. TCRdb trimmed the raw reads at Q25, called clones with MiXCR and kept productive beta chains. One record per CDR3 amino acid sequence lists the most common genes and DNA. Present in this sample are under 50,000 distinct CDR3 sequences, about 5.2% of which were seen just once. The biggest ten clones account for roughly 25% of the sample. Sequenced material: PBMCs, taken at surgery. These receptors all stem from a female donor with early-stage non-small cell lung cancer.

CDR3 in DNA: TGTGCCAGCTACTACAGCGGAAGGACGATTCACCCCCTCGTGGTTACCTCGGACGATTCACCCCTCCACTTT. Translated: CASYYSGRTIHPLVVTSDDSPLHF. The chain carries TRBV25-1 and TRBJ1-6; D call uncertain. The CDR3 sequence is 24 residues long. V dropped 8 bases and J dropped 8 bases, with 46 bases sitting between them. CDR1 and CDR2 (germline): MGHDK, SYGVNS.

This clonotype was seen repeatedly, ten times or more. For the CDR3, the DNA is TGTGCCAGCAGACATAGACAGGGACAAGGGTACGAGCAGTACTTC. It translates to CASRHRQGQGYEQYF. V usage is TRBV27 and J usage is TRBJ2-7; TRBD1 matches 7 bases. From germline, CDR1 is MNHEY and CDR2 SMNVEV (reference sequence). The V gene end was trimmed by 6 bases and the J gene end by 4 bases; junction bases not matched to a gene: 12. This CDR3 region has 15 residues.

The chain uses TRBV23-1 and TRBJ2-3, with 8 bases matching TRBD2. TRBV23-1 is reported as an ORF; its role is uncertain. There are 17 residues in the CDR3. The junction had 8 bases not matched to a gene; V was cut back by 2 bases and J by 1 base. The CDR3: CASSQPCSSGRTDTQYF. For the CDR3, the DNA is TGCGCCAGCAGTCAACCCTGTTCTAGCGGGCGCACAGATACGCAGTATTTT.

This clonotype showed up many times. V and J are TRBV5-1 and TRBJ2-2; unclear D gene. The V end was cut by 0 bases, the J end by 1 base, with 10 bases between. The V gene's germline CDR1 is SGHRS and CDR2 YFSETQ. The CDR3 runs 16 residues. The CDR3 DNA is TGCGCCAGCAGCTTGGGTCTGGGAAGGAACACCGGGGAGCTGTTTTTT. It specifies CASSLGLGRNTGELFF. The full variable domain, with the rest looked up from reference TRBV5-1 and TRBJ2-2, is KAGVTQTPRYLIKTRGQQVTLSCSPISGHRSVSWYQQTPGQGLQFLFEYFSETQRNKGNFPGRFSGRQFSNSRSEMNVSTLELGDSALYLCASSLGLGRNTGELFFGEGSRLTVL.

This clonotype was detected many times. This chain links TRBV12-3 or TRBV12-4 with TRBJ2-1; 7 bases are shared with TRBD1. Trimming took 3 bases from V and 8 from J; bases not matched to a gene: 10. The CDR3 spans 15 residues. The CDR3 region is CASSFTGARGDEQFF. The DNA for the CDR3 is TGTGCCAGCAGTTTCACAGGGGCCCGGGGTGATGAGCAGTTCTTC.

This clonotype has at least ten counts. This CDR3 is CASSQPTGESNQPQHF. The DNA of the CDR3 is TGCGCCAGCAGCCAACCGACAGGGGAGAGCAATCAGCCCCAGCATTTT. This chain connects TRBV4-1 to TRBJ1-5; 8 bases align to TRBD1. Germline lookup yields CDR1 MGHRA and CDR2 YSYEKL. This CDR3 is built from 16 residues. J gave up 1 base and V 2 bases, and 4 bases lay outside the gene matches.

This clonotype came up many times. V usage is TRBV6-5 and J usage is TRBJ1-2; 9 bases are shared with TRBD1. The CDR3 is 14 amino acids. In germline, CDR1 is MNHEY, CDR2 SVGAGI. The J segment lost 5 bases and the V segment lost 6 bases, leaving 7 bases of the junction unmatched. CDR3 bases: TGTGCCAGCAGACAACCGGGACAGGGTTATGGCTACACCTTC. Translated, it gives CASRQPGQGYGYTF.

V and J are TRBV5-1 and TRBJ2-7, with TRBD2 matching 7 bases. The junction had 13 bases not matched to a gene; V was cut back by 5 bases and J by 2 bases. The CDR3 is 16 amino acids. The germline gives CDR1 SGHRS, CDR2 YFSETQ. CDR3 coding DNA: TGCGCCAGCAGTTCCAAATCGGGGGGAGTCACCTACGAGCAGTACTTC. This sequence encodes CASSSKSGGVTYEQYF. The whole variable domain, remainder taken from reference TRBV5-1 and TRBJ2-7, is KAGVTQTPRYLIKTRGQQVTLSCSPISGHRSVSWYQQTPGQGLQFLFEYFSETQRNKGNFPGRFSGRQFSNSRSEMNVSTLELGDSALYLCASSSKSGGVTYEQYFGPGTRLTVT.

The rearrangement joins TRBV6-2 or TRBV6-3 to TRBJ1-1; 8 bases line up with TRBD1. The germline gives CDR1 MNHEY, CDR2 SVGEGT. The CDR3 extends over 16 amino acids. The J segment lost 5 bases and the V segment lost 3 bases, leaving 11 bases of the junction unmatched. In DNA form, the CDR3 reads TGTGCCAGCAGTTATGGGGGGCCTCAGGGGGCGACTGAAGCTTTCTTT. It is translated as CASSYGGPQGATEAFF.

This clonotype was detected many times. The chain employs TRBV7-9 and TRBJ1-3, with 9 nucleotides matching TRBD1. Looked up from germline, CDR1 is SEHNR and CDR2 is FQNEAQ (reference sequence). This CDR3 spans 16 amino acids. The ends lost 4 bases at V and 5 bases at J; junction bases unmatched: 9. CDR3 sequence reads: CASSSLPGQGRNTIYF. The CDR3 region has the DNA TGTGCCAGCAGCTCCTTACCGGGACAGGGCCGAAACACCATATATTTT. The whole variable domain, filled in from reference TRBV7-9 and TRBJ1-3, reads DTGVSQNPRHKITKRGQNVTFRCDPISEHNRLYWYRQTLGQGPEFLTYFQNEAQLEKSRLLSDRFSAERPKGSFSTLEIQRTEQGDSAMYLCASSSLPGQGRNTIYFGEGSWLTVV.

This clonotype was seen repeatedly, ten times or more. The DNA of the CDR3 is TGTGCCACCAGCATGGGGGGCAGGAACACTGAAGCTTTCTTT. This gives the protein CATSMGGRNTEAFF. The chain combines TRBV15 with TRBJ1-1; D is perhaps TRBD1 (6 bases). Trimming took off 4 bases at V and 1 base at J, with 10 bases between the two ends. CDR3 length: 14 residues. The germline V gene has CDR1 LNHNV and CDR2 YYDKDF (reference sequence).

At least ten counts were recorded for this clonotype. DNA for the CDR3: TGTGCCAGCAGCCTGTTGGCTAGCGGGGAGGGGACCCAGTACTTC. Encoded protein: CASSLLASGEGTQYF. The V call is TRBV3-1, the J call TRBJ2-5, with TRBD2 matching over 9 bases. CDR1 and CDR2 (germline): LGHDT, YNNKEL (reference sequence). J gave up 7 bases and V 4 bases, and 10 bases lay outside the gene matches. CDR3 length: 15 residues.

At least ten counts were recorded for this clonotype. The V and J genes are TRBV2 and TRBJ1-1, with a tentative D call TRBD1 (5 bases). CDR1 and CDR2 from the germline V gene are SNHLY and FYNNEI. This CDR3 is 17 amino acids long. V was shortened by 4 bases and J by 2 bases, with 20 bases between the two germline ends. CDR3 in DNA: TGTGCCAGCAGTGCTACACGCCCGGGGGGAGTCAACACTGAAGCTTTCTTT. Its translation is CASSATRPGGVNTEAFF.

This clonotype was seen many times. The gene calls are TRBV27 and TRBJ1-3; a weak D match, TRBD1 (5 bases). Germline V gives CDR1 MNHEY, CDR2 SMNVEV (reference sequence). CDR3 length: 13 amino acids. V lost 8 bases and J 4 bases, leaving 12 bases between the germline ends. The CDR3 coding sequence is TGTGCCAGCGGGACCTTTGGCGGAAACACCATATATTTT. Translating gives CASGTFGGNTIYF.

This clonotype was recorded many times. V usage is TRBV18 and J usage is TRBJ1-2; no definite D call. V gave up 0 bases and J gave up 1 base, with 3 bases separating them. The germline CDR1 and CDR2 sequences are KGHSH and LQKENI. The CDR3 contains 13 residues. The CDR3 bases are TGTGCCAGCTCACCACCCTTTAACTATGGCTACACCTTC. Its translation: CASSPPFNYGYTF.

In this sample, this clonotype turned up a few times. The chain links TRBV5-1 to TRBJ2-5, with TRBD2 as a possible D gene (6 bases). The CDR3 sequence is 15 residues long. Trimming removed 4 bases at V and 2 bases at J, with 15 bases between. The V gene's germline CDR1 is SGHRS and CDR2 YFSETQ. CDR3 loop: CASSQEGLLQETQYF. CDR3 in DNA: TGCGCCAGCAGCCAGGAGGGACTGCTACAAGAGACCCAGTACTTC.

The chain has TRBV12-5 and TRBJ1-5; 10 bases line up with TRBD1. The CDR3 totals 19 residues. Trimming removed 0 bases from V and 4 bases from J; junction bases left unmatched: 12. Germline V gene data show CDR1 as LGHNT and CDR2 as FRNRAP. Here the CDR3 DNA reads TGTGCTAGTGGTTTGGTACTCGCAACCGGGACAGGGGTAAATCAGCCCCAGCATTTT. Protein product: CASGLVLATGTGVNQPQHF.

This clonotype was detected many times. The chain has TRBV30 and TRBJ2-2; D remains ambiguous. The CDR3 runs 12 residues. The germline V gene has CDR1 GTSNPN and CDR2 SVGIG (reference sequence). Trimming pared 0 bases from V and 6 bases from J, leaving 5 bases between. CDR3 DNA sequence: TGTGCCTGGAGTGTAGGTTCCGGGGAGCTGTTTTTT. It specifies CAWSVGSGELFF.